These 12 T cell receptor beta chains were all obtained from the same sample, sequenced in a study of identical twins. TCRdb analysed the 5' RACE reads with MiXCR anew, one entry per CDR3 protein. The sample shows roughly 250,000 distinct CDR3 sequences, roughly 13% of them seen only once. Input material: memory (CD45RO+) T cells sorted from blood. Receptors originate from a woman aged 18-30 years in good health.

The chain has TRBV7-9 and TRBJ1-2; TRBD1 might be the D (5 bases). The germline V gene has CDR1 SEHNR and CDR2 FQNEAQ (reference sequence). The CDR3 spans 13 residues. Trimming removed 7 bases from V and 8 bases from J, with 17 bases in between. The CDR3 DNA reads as TGTGCCAGCACATCCGGGACCCTCGGGGGCTACACCTTC. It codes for CASTSGTLGGYTF.

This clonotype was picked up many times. CDR3 amino acids: CASSLDLSEAFF. Here the CDR3 DNA reads TGCGCCAGCAGCTTGGATCTTTCTGAAGCTTTCTTT. This chain connects TRBV5-1 to TRBJ1-1; D uncertain. Trimming took 0 bases from V and 6 from J, leaving 6 bases between them. The CDR3 runs 12 residues. The germline V gene has CDR1 SGHRS and CDR2 YFSETQ.

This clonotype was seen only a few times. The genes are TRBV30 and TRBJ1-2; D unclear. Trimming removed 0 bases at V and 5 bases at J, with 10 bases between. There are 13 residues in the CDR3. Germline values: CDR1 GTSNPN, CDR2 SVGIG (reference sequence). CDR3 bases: TGTGCCTGGAGTGTGGGTCAGCTTTATGGCTACACCTTC. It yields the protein CAWSVGQLYGYTF.

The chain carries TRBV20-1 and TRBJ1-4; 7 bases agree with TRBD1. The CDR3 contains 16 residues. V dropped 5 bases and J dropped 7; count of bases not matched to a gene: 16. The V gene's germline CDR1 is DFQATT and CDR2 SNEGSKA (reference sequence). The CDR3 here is CSASTPTGAIGEKLFF. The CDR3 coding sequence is TGCAGTGCTTCGACCCCAACAGGGGCAATCGGTGAAAAACTGTTTTTT.

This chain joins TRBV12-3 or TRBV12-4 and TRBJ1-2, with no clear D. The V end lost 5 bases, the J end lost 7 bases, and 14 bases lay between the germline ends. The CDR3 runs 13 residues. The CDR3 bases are TGTGCCAGCAGTGGTTCAGGAAGGACTGGCTACACCTTC. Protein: CASSGSGRTGYTF.

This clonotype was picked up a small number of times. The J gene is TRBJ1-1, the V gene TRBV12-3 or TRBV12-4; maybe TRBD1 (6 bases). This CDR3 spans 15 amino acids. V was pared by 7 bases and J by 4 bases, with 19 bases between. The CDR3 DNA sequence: TGTGCCAGCACCCAAGTAGGGGGGCGCGGCACTGAAGCTTTCTTT. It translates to CASTQVGGRGTEAFF.

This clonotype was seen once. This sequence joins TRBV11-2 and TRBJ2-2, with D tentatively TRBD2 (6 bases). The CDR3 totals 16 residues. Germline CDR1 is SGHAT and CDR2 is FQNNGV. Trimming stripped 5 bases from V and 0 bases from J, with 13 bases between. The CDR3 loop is CASSVHRDSNTGELFF. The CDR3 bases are TGTGCCAGCAGCGTTCACCGGGACTCGAACACCGGGGAGCTGTTTTTT. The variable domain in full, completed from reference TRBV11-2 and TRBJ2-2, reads EAGVAQSPRYKIIEKRQSVAFWCNPISGHATLYWYQQILGQGPKLLIQFQNNGVVDDSQLPKDRFSAERLKGVDSTLKIQPAKLEDSAVYLCASSVHRDSNTGELFFGEGSRLTVL.

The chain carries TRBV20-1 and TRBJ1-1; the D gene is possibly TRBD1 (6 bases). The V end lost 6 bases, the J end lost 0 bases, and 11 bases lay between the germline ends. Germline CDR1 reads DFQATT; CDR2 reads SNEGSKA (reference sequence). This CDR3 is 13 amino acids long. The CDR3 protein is CSARTAMNTEAFF. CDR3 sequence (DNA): TGCAGTGCCCGGACAGCAATGAACACTGAAGCTTTCTTT.

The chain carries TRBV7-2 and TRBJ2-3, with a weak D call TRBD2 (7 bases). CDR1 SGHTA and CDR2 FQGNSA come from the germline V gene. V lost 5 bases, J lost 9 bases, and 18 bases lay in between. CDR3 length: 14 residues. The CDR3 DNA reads TGTGCCAGCAGCCTGACGCCCTCGGGGGGCACGCAGTATTTT. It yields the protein CASSLTPSGGTQYF.

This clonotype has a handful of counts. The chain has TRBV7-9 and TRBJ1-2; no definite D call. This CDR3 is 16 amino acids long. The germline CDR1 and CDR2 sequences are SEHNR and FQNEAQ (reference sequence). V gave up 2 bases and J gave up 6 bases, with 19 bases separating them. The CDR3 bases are TGTGCCAGCAGCTTACTCCCTCAGGTTATACGGGATGGCTACACCTTC. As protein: CASSLLPQVIRDGYTF. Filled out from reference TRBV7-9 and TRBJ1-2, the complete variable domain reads DTGVSQNPRHKITKRGQNVTFRCDPISEHNRLYWYRQTLGQGPEFLTYFQNEAQLEKSRLLSDRFSAERPKGSFSTLEIQRTEQGDSAMYLCASSLLPQVIRDGYTFGSGTRLTVV.

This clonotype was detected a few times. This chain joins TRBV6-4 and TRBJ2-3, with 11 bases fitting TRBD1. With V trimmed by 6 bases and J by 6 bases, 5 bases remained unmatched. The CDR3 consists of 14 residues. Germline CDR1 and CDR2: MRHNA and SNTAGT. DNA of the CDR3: TGTGCCAGCAGGGACGGACAGGGGGCGGATACGCAGTATTTT. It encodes CASRDGQGADTQYF.

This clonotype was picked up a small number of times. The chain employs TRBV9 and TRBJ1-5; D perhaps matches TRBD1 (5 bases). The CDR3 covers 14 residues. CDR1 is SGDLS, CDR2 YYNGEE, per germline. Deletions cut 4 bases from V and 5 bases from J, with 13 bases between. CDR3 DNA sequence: TGTGCCAGCAGCTCCGGAATGGGGGATCAGCCCCAGCATTTT. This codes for CASSSGMGDQPQHF. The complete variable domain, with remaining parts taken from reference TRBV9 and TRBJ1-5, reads DSGVTQTPKHLITATGQRVTLRCSPRSGDLSVYWYQQSLDQGLQFLIQYYNGEERAKGNILERFSAQQFPDLHSELNLSSLELGDSALYFCASSSGMGDQPQHFGDGTRLSIL.